The 3 T cell receptor beta chains listed next were all sequenced from one sample in a study of blood T cells in healthy people across ages (dated by TCRdb to between 2015 and 2016). The protocol used for the library was 5' RACE. This sample was sequenced with an Illumina HiSeq 2500. A second PCR of roughly 6 to 11 cycles was run with a J-beta primer mix and a sample-barcoded 5' primer. Using fastp at Q25 and MiXCR, TCRdb reprocessed the public reads and kept productive beta chains. CDR3 protein sequences are deduplicated, and each keeps its most common genes and DNA. The sample table contains approximately 880,000 distinct CDR3 sequences; only one count was recorded for 40% to 60% of them. Jointly, the top ten make up about an eighth of the sample. The material sequenced was blood. The receptors originated from a man between 25 and 39 years old in good health.

The chain employs TRBV12-3 or TRBV12-4 and TRBJ2-1; 8 bases line up with TRBD1. This CDR3 has 13 amino acids. The V and J ends lost 6 bases and 9 bases, in that order; junction bases with no gene match: 7. The CDR3 DNA reads as TGTGCCAGCAGCCCGGACAGGGAAGCTGAGCAGTTCTTC. Encoded protein: CASSPDREAEQFF.

This chain links TRBV3-1 with TRBJ2-1; TRBD1 aligns across 10 bases. V lost 7 bases, J lost 6 bases, and 9 bases stayed unmatched. The germline V gene encodes CDR1 LGHDT and CDR2 YNNKEL (reference sequence). The length of the CDR3 is 15 residues. The CDR3 loop reads CASTSGQGRVNEQFF. CDR3 in DNA: TGTGCCAGCACCTCGGGACAGGGGAGAGTCAATGAGCAGTTCTTC.

The CDR3 sequence is CASSLTGQHSPLHF. The CDR3 nucleotides read TGTGCCAGCAGCTTAACAGGGCAGCATTCACCCCTCCACTTT. The V gene is TRBV11-2, the J gene TRBJ1-6, with D perhaps TRBD1 (6 bases). This CDR3 contains 14 residues. Trimming removed 2 bases at V and 8 bases at J, with 10 bases between. The germline CDR1 and CDR2 sequences are SGHAT and FQNNGV.